Below, 4 T cell receptor beta chains from the same sample are listed, as sequenced in a study of blood T cells in healthy people across ages. Through a sample-barcoded 5' primer and a J-beta primer mix, a second PCR was run for roughly 6 to 12 cycles. TCRdb passed the 5' RACE reads through MiXCR, listing each CDR3 protein once. The sample records hundreds of thousands of distinct CDR3 sequences, 36% being singletons. Material for sequencing was blood. Receptors originate from a man aged 18 to 29 in good health.

The chain uses TRBV10-3 and TRBJ1-1, with D unresolved. Trimming shortened V by 4 bases and J by 0 bases, and 9 bases separated the two germline ends. The CDR3 consists of 14 residues. Per the germline V gene, CDR1 is ENHRY and CDR2 is SYGVKD. The CDR3 DNA follows: TGTGCCATCAGTGTCGGCGGGATGAACACTGAAGCTTTCTTT. Its protein is CAISVGGMNTEAFF.

The chain combines TRBV12-3 or TRBV12-4 with TRBJ1-6; D gene uncertain. There are 14 residues in the CDR3. With 5 bases removed from V and 6 bases from J, the gap between germline ends came to 11 bases. Here the CDR3 reads CASSVDRVNSPLHF. The CDR3 nucleotides read TGTGCCAGCAGTGTAGACCGAGTTAATTCACCCCTCCACTTT.

V is TRBV28 and J is TRBJ2-1, with D possibly matching TRBD2 (6 bases). This CDR3 contains 13 residues. Trimming removed 5 bases at V and 8 bases at J, with 13 bases between. CDR1 is MDHEN and CDR2 is SYDVKM in the germline V gene. CDR3 region: CASSPARRDEQFF. The CDR3 nucleotides are TGTGCCAGCAGTCCGGCAAGGAGGGATGAGCAGTTCTTC.

This clonotype turned up a few times. V usage is TRBV12-3 or TRBV12-4 and J usage is TRBJ2-5; D gene uncertain. V was trimmed by 4 bases and J by 1 base, leaving 13 bases between them. The CDR3 length is 15 residues. CDR3 sequence reads: CASSSPGAFQETQYF. CDR3 sequence (DNA): TGTGCCAGCAGTTCCCCTGGAGCGTTCCAAGAGACCCAGTACTTC.